This entry features one TCR beta chain sequence. The V and J ends lost 2 bases and 4 bases, in that order; junction bases with no gene match: 2. Germline CDR1 and CDR2: ENHRY and SYGVKD. The CDR3 runs to 16 residues. This specimen comes from a study of technical replicates of blood from four donors. TCRdb's table, derived via immunoSEQ multiplex PCR, lists solely in-frame clones and lacks some. Altogether 50,000 to 60,000 clones are present, approximately 94% being singletons, with the ten largest covering 3%. This sequence originates from a human donor in good health. Some clones in this sample may be carry-over from other donors' samples. This chain uses TRBV10-3 with TRBJ2-2; 12 positions agree with TRBD1. The sample taken for sequencing was PBMCs. The CDR3 sequence: CAISEGTGGGTGELFF. The CDR3 coding sequence is TGTGCCATCAGTGAGGGGACAGGGGGCGGCACCGGGGAGCTGTTTTTT.